Listed here are 20 T cell receptor beta chains from one sample, sequenced in a study of blood T cell repertoires in COVID-19. Assay used: immunoSEQ multiplex PCR; TCRdb lists only in-frame clones, some missing. The data contain fewer than 350,000 clones, about nine tenths of them seen just once; the ten biggest clones take up 0.95% to 1.1%. Sequencing was carried out using PBMCs or T cells enriched from blood (not recorded which). These receptors all come from a young woman who had been exposed to COVID-19.

V gene TRBV24-1 combines with J gene TRBJ2-3, with a weak D call TRBD1 (5 bases). Germline assignment: CDR1 KGHDR and CDR2 SFDVKD. The CDR3 is made up of 14 amino acids. V was cut by 4 bases and J by 0 bases, with 7 bases left in between. This CDR3 is CATSEGLSTDTQYF. DNA of the CDR3: TGTGCCACCAGTGAGGGGCTTAGCACAGATACGCAGTATTTT.

The chain joins TRBV7-6 to TRBJ2-4; no definite D call. The germline CDR1 and CDR2 sequences are SGHVS and FNYEAQ. Trimming pared 1 base from V and 0 bases from J, leaving 19 bases between. CDR3 length: 19 residues. The CDR3 DNA sequence: TGTGCCAGCAGCTTAGGTCCACAGCCAGATTTACTAGCCAAAAACATTCAGTACTTC. Translation gives CASSLGPQPDLLAKNIQYF.

The V and J genes are TRBV5-1 and TRBJ2-7, with D possibly TRBD2 on 5 matching bases. In germline, CDR1 is SGHRS, CDR2 YFSETQ. CDR3 length: 13 residues. The V and J ends lost 0 bases and 5 bases respectively, with 9 bases between them. The CDR3 bases are TGCGCCAGCAGCTTGGGGACTCGAGACGAGCAGTACTTC. As protein: CASSLGTRDEQYF.

This CDR3 is CAWTGGNYGYTF. Here the CDR3 DNA reads TGTGCCTGGACAGGGGGTAACTATGGCTACACCTTC. The V call is TRBV30, the J call TRBJ1-2; 7 positions agree with TRBD1. Germline CDR1 is GTSNPN and CDR2 is SVGIG (reference sequence). The CDR3 contains 12 residues. With 4 bases clipped from V and 1 base from J, the junction kept 0 bases outside the gene matches.

This chain connects TRBV3-1 (or the pseudogene TRBV3-2) to TRBJ2-2; 8 bases map to TRBD2. V lost 2 bases to trimming and J lost 4 bases; unmatched junction nucleotides: 3. The CDR3 has 15 residues. Germline CDR1 LGHDT, CDR2 YNNKEL (reference sequence). This chain's CDR3 is CASSQKLAVTGELFF. The CDR3, as DNA: TGTGCCAGCAGCCAAAAACTAGCGGTCACCGGGGAGCTGTTTTTT.

The J gene is TRBJ2-7, the V gene TRBV15, with 13 bases matching TRBD2. Per germline, CDR1 LNHNV and CDR2 YYDKDF (reference sequence). Trimming cost V 1 base and J 3 bases; bases outside gene matches: 3. This CDR3 contains 16 residues. The CDR3 is CATSRGGTSGNYEQYF. Written as DNA, the CDR3 is TGTGCCACCAGCAGAGGGGGGACTAGCGGGAACTACGAGCAGTACTTC.

About this clone itself: This same CDR3 is encoded by further DNA sequences in the sample. The chain links TRBV27 to TRBJ1-6; 10 bases match TRBD1. V lost 7 bases to trimming and J lost 4 bases; unmatched junction nucleotides: 1. The germline V gene encodes CDR1 MNHEY and CDR2 SMNVEV (reference sequence). This CDR3 has 14 amino acids. DNA for the CDR3: TGTGCCAGCACGGACAGGGGGTATAATTCACCCCTCCACTTT. It yields the protein CASTDRGYNSPLHF.

The chain combines TRBV13 with TRBJ2-7; TRBD2 agrees at 11 bases. The ends lost 0 bases at V and 12 bases at J; junction bases unmatched: 7. Germline CDR1 and CDR2: PRHDT and FYEKMQ (reference sequence). This CDR3 is 14 amino acids long. CDR3 DNA sequence: TGTGCCAGCAGCTTAGGACTAGCGGGAGTCGGTCGGTACTTC. Translation gives CASSLGLAGVGRYF. Full variable domain (outside the CDR3, taken from reference TRBV13 and TRBJ2-7): AAGVIQSPRHLIKEKRETATLKCYPIPRHDTVYWYQQGPGQDPQFLISFYEKMQSDKGSIPDRFSAQQFSDYHSELNMSSLELGDSALYFCASSLGLAGVGRYFGPGTRLTVT.

This clone was seen once. The chain has TRBV4-1 and TRBJ2-5; possible D gene TRBD2, 6 bases. Trimming took off 0 bases at V and 5 bases at J, with 13 bases between the two ends. The CDR3 runs to 15 residues. Germline CDR1 is MGHRA and CDR2 is YSYEKL. The CDR3 DNA follows: TGCGCCAGCAGCCAAGAAGGAGGGCCGGGGGAGACCCAGTACTTC. Translated, it gives CASSQEGGPGETQYF.

This sequence joins TRBV10-3 and TRBJ1-5; 8 nucleotides agree with TRBD1. Trimming cost V 3 bases and J 4 bases; bases outside gene matches: 5. CDR3 length: 15 amino acids. Germline values: CDR1 ENHRY, CDR2 SYGVKD. CDR3 protein: CAISDSGQANQPQHF. For the CDR3, the DNA is TGTGCCATCAGTGACTCGGGACAGGCAAATCAGCCCCAGCATTTT.

The chain employs TRBV27 and TRBJ1-2; D may be TRBD1 (6 bases). Germline CDR1 is MNHEY and CDR2 is SMNVEV (reference sequence). CDR3 size: 12 residues. With 3 bases removed from V and 8 bases from J, the gap between germline ends came to 10 bases. For the CDR3, the DNA is TGTGCCAGCAGTTTGAGGGGGGGAGGCTACACCTTC. Its protein is CASSLRGGGYTF.

For this clone: Within the sample, other DNA sequences also encode this same CDR3. The chain links TRBV2 to TRBJ2-7; D possibly corresponds to TRBD1 (6 bases). Germline CDR1 SNHLY, CDR2 FYNNEI. V lost 4 bases and J lost 0, with 7 bases in between. The CDR3 contains 13 residues. Here the CDR3 DNA reads TGTGCCAGCAGTGGACAGGACTCCTACGAGCAGTACTTC. The encoded protein is CASSGQDSYEQYF.

This sequence joins TRBV5-4 and TRBJ2-5; 11 bases line up with TRBD2. CDR1 is SGHNT, CDR2 YYREEE, per germline (reference sequence). V lost 0 bases and J lost 2; bases outside the gene matches: 3. This CDR3 spans 16 amino acids. CDR3 nucleotide sequence: TGTGCCAGCAGCTTGGTAGCGGGAGGGGGGCAAGAGACCCAGTACTTC. Residues: CASSLVAGGGQETQYF. Drawing the rest from reference TRBV5-4 and TRBJ2-5, the complete variable domain is ETGVTQSPTHLIKTRGQQVTLRCSSQSGHNTVSWYQQALGQGPQFIFQYYREEENGRGNFPPRFSGLQFPNYSSELNVNALELDDSALYLCASSLVAGGGQETQYFGPGTRLLVL.

Worth noting for this clone: Other DNA variants within this sample encode the same CDR3. The chain joins TRBV3-1 (or the pseudogene TRBV3-2) to TRBJ2-7, with 9 bases that match TRBD2. The ends lost 1 base at V and 4 bases at J; junction bases unmatched: 5. This CDR3 is built from 15 residues. Looked up from germline, CDR1 is LGHDT and CDR2 is YNNKEL (reference sequence). CDR3 nucleotide sequence: TGTGCCAGCAGCCAAGCTCCCGGACTAGCGTACGAGCAGTACTTC. The encoded protein is CASSQAPGLAYEQYF.

The J gene is TRBJ1-6, the V gene TRBV15; D call uncertain. Deletions cut 0 bases from V and 15 bases from J, with 15 bases between. Germline loops: CDR1 LNHNV, CDR2 YYDKDF (reference sequence). The CDR3 is 14 residues long. As DNA, the CDR3 is TGTGCCACCAGCAGAGATCGGTCAGGCCTCGTCCTCCACTTT. Translated, it gives CATSRDRSGLVLHF.

This chain uses TRBV19 with TRBJ1-3, with D possibly matching TRBD1 (6 bases). Trimming left V 5 bases short and J 3 bases short, with 14 bases between. Germline V gene lookup returns CDR1 LNHDA and CDR2 SQIVND (reference sequence). CDR3 length: 15 amino acids. CDR3: CASSAAYRDGNTIYF. The CDR3, as DNA: TGTGCCAGTAGTGCCGCATACAGGGATGGAAACACCATATATTTT.

The chain combines TRBV25-1 with TRBJ2-5; D is perhaps TRBD2 (5 bases). Germline V gene lookup returns CDR1 MGHDK and CDR2 SYGVNS. The length of the CDR3 is 14 residues. The V and J ends lost 3 bases and 4 bases respectively, with 12 bases between them. The CDR3 spells CASSDASGSETQYF. CDR3 bases: TGTGCCAGCAGTGATGCTTCGGGATCAGAGACCCAGTACTTC.

The V gene is TRBV6-5, the J gene TRBJ2-5, with D possibly matching TRBD1 (7 bases). The CDR3 spans 14 residues. Trimming cost V 3 bases and J 6 bases, with 14 bases left between them. CDR1 and CDR2 from the germline V gene are MNHEY and SVGAGI. The CDR3 nucleotides read TGTGCCAGCAGTTATGGAGGGGGCGGGCAGACCCAGTACTTC. This sequence encodes CASSYGGGGQTQYF.

DNA for the CDR3: TGTGCCACCGGACTAGCGGAGCACTCCTACAATGAGCAGTTCTTC. Translation: CATGLAEHSYNEQFF. The chain has TRBV19 and TRBJ2-1; 10 positions agree with TRBD2. This CDR3 comprises 15 residues. CDR1 is LNHDA, CDR2 SQIVND, per germline (reference sequence). Trimming cost V 10 bases and J 0 bases; bases outside gene matches: 6. Combining the CDR3 with reference TRBV19 and TRBJ2-1 gives the whole variable domain DGGITQSPKYLFRKEGQNVTLSCEQNLNHDAMYWYRQDPGQGLRLIYYSQIVNDFQKGDIAEGYSVSREKKESFPLTVTSAQKNPTAFYLCATGLAEHSYNEQFFGPGTRLTVL.

The chain carries TRBV5-1 and TRBJ2-5; 9 bases fit TRBD1. Germline loops: CDR1 SGHRS, CDR2 YFSETQ. The trim removed 0 bases at V and 1 base at J, leaving 10 bases unmatched. The CDR3 is made up of 18 amino acids. CDR3 coding DNA: TGCGCCAGCAGCTTGGGTCCGGGACAGGGATCAGTCCAAGAGACCCAGTACTTC. As protein: CASSLGPGQGSVQETQYF.